This TCR beta chain was sequenced in a study of cytomegalovirus exposure and HLA in healthy donors. Of note for this clone: Its antigen is unknown.

Study outcomes and limitations: A later analysis showed that HLA-associated TCR beta chains had undergone more clonal expansion than equally common others. The study had only CMV serostatus as immune exposure information. Data from an earlier analysis indicated that most TCR beta V segments were productive either about 90% or about 30% of the time.

Donors counted as nominally healthy when sampled, yet unrecorded immune exposures were likely. A multiplex PCR was run with 60 Vbeta primers and 13 Jbeta primers. The protocol was immunoSEQ multiplex PCR, while the TCRdb copy is restricted to in-frame clones and leaves out a portion. The sample records about 200,000 clones, less than 90% being singletons. This clonotype was obtained from a woman aged 30 to 39 in good health and CMV-seronegative. The sequencing sample was made of PBMCs.

CDR3 nucleotides: TGTGCCAGCAGTTTAGGGACAGGGGCCGTGGCTGGGGCCAACGTCCTGACTTTC. Its protein product is CASSLGTGAVAGANVLTF. This chain links TRBV28 with TRBJ2-6; 10 bases are shared with TRBD1. V lost 2 bases to trimming and J lost 2 bases; unmatched junction nucleotides: 6. CDR3 length equals 18 residues. Germline CDR1 and CDR2: MDHEN and SYDVKM.